This T cell receptor (beta chain) is from a study of shared T cell receptors in the human thymus. Some clones are missing from TCRdb's copy, which holds only in-frame ones; the method was immunoSEQ multiplex PCR. This table has some 700,000 clones, 85% to 90% appearing once. These data were also filed under a second study, of human thymus T cells. Per that paper: Each of the donors was a healthy Finnish infant who was undergoing open corrective cardiac surgery for congenital heart defects. Resections that were taken during corrective heart surgery supplied the thymus tissue. Repertoires from thymus and blood appeared to show biased V and J gene usage. There were highly overlapping thymic repertoires among unrelated individuals, as related research reported.

The sequence derives from a boy under two years old with a congenital heart defect. The sample was thymocytes.

DNA of the CDR3: TGCGCCAGCAGCGGATCCGGGACTAGATACGAGCAGTACTTC. It codes for CASSGSGTRYEQYF. This sequence joins TRBV10-2 and TRBJ2-7; 8 bases line up with TRBD2. The CDR3 is made up of 14 amino acids. CDR1 WSHSY and CDR2 SAAADI come from the germline V gene. Losses at the gene ends were 6 bases for V and 4 bases for J; bases not matched to a gene: 8.